This T cell receptor (beta chain) was sequenced for a study of T cell responses to AZD1222 COVID-19 vaccine. Losses at the gene ends were 2 bases for V and 7 bases for J; bases not matched to a gene: 7. Germline CDR1 is MDHEN and CDR2 is SYDVKM. CDR3 length: 17 amino acids. This clone was observed a single time. Using immunoSEQ multiplex PCR, the repertoire was profiled, and TCRdb retains in-frame clones only, with some absent. The sample includes approximately 180,000 clones, approximately 90% of them seen just once. The receptor comes from an adult who received the AZD1222 COVID-19 vaccine. The sequencing used peripheral blood, collected 28 days after the second AZD1222 dose. The V call is TRBV28, the J call TRBJ2-3; TRBD2 agrees at 15 bases. The CDR3 nucleotides are TGTGCCAGCAGTTTAGGACTAGCGGGAGGGCGGGGGCATACGCAGTATTTT. This codes for CASSLGLAGGRGHTQYF.